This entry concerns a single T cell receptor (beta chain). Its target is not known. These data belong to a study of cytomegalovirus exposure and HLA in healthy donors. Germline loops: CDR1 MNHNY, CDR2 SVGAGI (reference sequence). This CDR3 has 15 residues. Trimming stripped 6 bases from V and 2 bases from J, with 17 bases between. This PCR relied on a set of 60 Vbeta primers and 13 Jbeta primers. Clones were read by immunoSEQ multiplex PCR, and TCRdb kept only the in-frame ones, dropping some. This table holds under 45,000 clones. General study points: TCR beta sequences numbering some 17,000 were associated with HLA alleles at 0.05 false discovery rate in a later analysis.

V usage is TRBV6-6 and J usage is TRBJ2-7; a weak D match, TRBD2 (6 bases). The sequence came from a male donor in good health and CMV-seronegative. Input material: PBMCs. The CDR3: CASSQTGEATYEQYF. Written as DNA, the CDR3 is TGTGCCAGCAGCCAAACGGGGGAAGCAACCTACGAGCAGTACTTC.